These T cell receptor beta chains were read from a single sample in a study of technical replicates of blood from a handful of donors. Sequencing used immunoSEQ multiplex PCR; TCRdb keeps in-frame clones, though not all of them. The sample includes about 83,000 clones, 92% of them seen just once. The specimen sequenced was T cells isolated from PBMCs. All receptors derive from a human donor in good health. The CDR3 runs from the conserved cysteine through the conserved F or W. The order of the fields is V gene, clone size, J gene, D gene, CDR3 DNA, CDR3 protein. D genes are given only for firm matches. The size of a clone is reported for some rows only, either as once, few or many, or as a class for expanded clones.

TRBV4-1,.,TRBJ2-2,TRBD2,TGCGCCAGCAACGGCGGGGGGGCGATCGGGGAGCTGTTTTTT,CASNGGGAIGELFF
TRBV30,.,TRBJ1-1,.,TGTGCCTGGAGGGATGTGAAGGGGATCCGGAACACTGAAGCTTTCTTT,CAWRDVKGIRNTEAFF
TRBV4-1,.,TRBJ1-2,.,TGCGCCAGCAGCCAAGTAGCTTCGACCTACACCTATGGCTACACCTTC,CASSQVASTYTYGYTF
TRBV5-6,once,TRBJ2-3,TRBD2,TGTGCCAGCAGTACCCCGGGACTAGTGAGGCTGACAGATACGCAGTATTTT,CASSTPGLVRLTDTQYF
TRBV11-3,.,TRBJ1-2,.,TGTGCCAGCCGAAAGCGGGGAGGCGGTGGCTACACCTTC,CASRKRGGGGYTF
TRBV6-1,.,TRBJ1-5,TRBD1,TGTGCCAGCAGTCCCCAGGGGGATCAGCCCCAGCATTTT,CASSPQGDQPQHF
TRBV6-6,.,TRBJ2-7,TRBD2,TGTGCCAGCGAGCTAGCGGGAGTCGGCGAGCAGTACTTC,CASELAGVGEQYF
TRBV5-1,.,TRBJ2-7,.,TGCGCCAGCAGCTTCGGACAGCCCTACGAGCAGTACTTC,CASSFGQPYEQYF
TRBV10-3,.,TRBJ2-7,TRBD1,TGTGCCATCAGCCCTGGACAGGGTGGCAACGAGCAGTACTTC,CAISPGQGGNEQYF
TRBV7-3,.,TRBJ2-1,TRBD2,TGTGCCAGCAGCTTTTCGCGGGGGGGTGGTGAGCAGTTCTTC,CASSFSRGGGEQFF
TRBV4-1,.,TRBJ2-5,.,TGCGCCAGCAGCCAATACCCGGGGGTTCAAGAGACCCAGTACTTC,CASSQYPGVQETQYF
TRBV15,.,TRBJ1-1,.,TGTGCCACCAGCAGAGATTATGTGAACACTGAAGCTTTCTTT,CATSRDYVNTEAFF
TRBV15,few,TRBJ1-2,TRBD1,TGTGCCACCAGCAGTGGGGACAGGGGCCTCTATGGCTACACCTTC,CATSSGDRGLYGYTF
TRBV7-2,.,TRBJ2-7,TRBD2,TGTGCCAGCAGCTTGATAGCGGGGGGGGCGGTCGAGCAGTACTTC,CASSLIAGGAVEQYF
TRBV18,once,TRBJ2-7,.,TGTGCCAGCTCACCAACGCCCCCAACAGGATCCTACGAGCAGTACTTC,CASSPTPPTGSYEQYF
TRBV25-1,.,TRBJ2-7,TRBD1,TGTGCCAGCAGTGAGACCGGGACAGCCTCCTACGAGCAGTACTTC,CASSETGTASYEQYF
TRBV21-1,.,TRBJ2-7,.,TGTGCCACCCCCCAACGGGAGCAGTACTTC,CATPQREQYF
TRBV6-1,.,TRBJ1-1,.,TGTGCCAGCAGTGAAACAGGGACCCACACTGAAGCTTTCTTT,CASSETGTHTEAFF
TRBV18,.,TRBJ2-7,.,TGTGCCAGCTCACCTCCTCCGGGACAAGTGAGCTACGAGCAGTACTTC,CASSPPPGQVSYEQYF
TRBV29-1,.,TRBJ1-2,.,TGCAGCGTGGGGGGTTGGGAAGAGGATGGCTACACCTTC,CSVGGWEEDGYTF
TRBV29-1,once,TRBJ1-1,TRBD1,TGCAGCGTTTCTAAGGGGGCGCGAGATACTGAAGCTTTCTTT,CSVSKGARDTEAFF
TRBV7-9,.,TRBJ2-2,.,TGTGCCAGCAGCGGATCTAGCTACACCGGGGAGCTGTTTTTT,CASSGSSYTGELFF
TRBV7-6,.,TRBJ2-5,TRBD1,TGTGCCAGCAGCTTCTGGGGCAGGGGGCGAGGAGAGACCCAGTACTTC,CASSFWGRGRGETQYF
TRBV5-1,.,TRBJ1-4,TRBD1,TGCGCCAGCAGCCTCGGGACAGACAATGAAAAACTGTTTTTT,CASSLGTDNEKLFF
TRBV19,.,TRBJ2-5,.,TGTGCCACCACAGGGGGGGGGCCGGAGACCCAGTACTTC,CATTGGGPETQYF
TRBV5-1,once,TRBJ1-4,TRBD1,TGCGCCAGCAGACCCGGGACAGGGAATGAAAAACTGTTTTTT,CASRPGTGNEKLFF
TRBV7-6,.,TRBJ2-7,TRBD2,TGTGCCAGCAGCGAGATCTACGCGGGAGGCGCCTACGAGCAGTACTTC,CASSEIYAGGAYEQYF
TRBV10-1,.,TRBJ2-3,.,TGCGCCAGCGCTAGCTTTCGCACAGATACGCAGTATTTT,CASASFRTDTQYF
TRBV29-1,.,TRBJ2-3,.,TGCAGCGTTGACAGGGAAGGCACAGATACGCAGTATTTT,CSVDREGTDTQYF
TRBV28,.,TRBJ2-7,TRBD1,TGTGCCAGCGAAGACAGGGCCTCCTACGAGCAGTACTTC,CASEDRASYEQYF
TRBV6-1,.,TRBJ2-2,TRBD2,TGTGCCAGCAGAGTAGCGGGGTCCGGGGAGCTGTTTTTT,CASRVAGSGELFF
TRBV7-8,once,TRBJ2-5,.,TGTGCCAGCAGCCTTGACAGGTTAGGTGGGACCCAGTACTTC,CASSLDRLGGTQYF
TRBV11-2,.,TRBJ2-7,.,TGTGCCAGCAGCGGAGGCCGCTACTCCTACGAGCAGTACTTC,CASSGGRYSYEQYF
TRBV11-2,.,TRBJ2-7,TRBD1,TGTGCCAGCAGCATGGGACAGGTAGTCGAGCAGTACTTC,CASSMGQVVEQYF
TRBV19,.,TRBJ1-6,.,TGTGCCAGTACCGGGAGCTCCTATAATTCACCCCTCCACTTT,CASTGSSYNSPLHF
TRBV6-1,.,TRBJ2-5,TRBD2,TGTGCCAGCAAGTCAGCGGGGACCCCTCAAGAGACCCAGTACTTC,CASKSAGTPQETQYF
TRBV6-5,.,TRBJ2-1,TRBD2,TGTGCCAGCAGCCAGACTAGCGGGAGGACTCAGGAGCAGTTCTTC,CASSQTSGRTQEQFF
TRBV2,.,TRBJ1-1,.,TGTGCCAGCAGTGAAGCTTACTCCCTGAACACTGAAGCTTTCTTT,CASSEAYSLNTEAFF
TRBV19,.,TRBJ2-1,.,TGTGCCAGTAGTGGGACATCCAACAATGAGCAGTTCTTC,CASSGTSNNEQFF
TRBV9,.,TRBJ2-7,.,TGTGCCAGCAGCACCTCGTGGCTTCGCGGAGGGAACTACGAGCAGTACTTC,CASSTSWLRGGNYEQYF
TRBV9,few,TRBJ1-5,.,TGTGCCAGCAGCCAATTGGGCGTCAATCAGCCCCAGCATTTT,CASSQLGVNQPQHF
TRBV6-5,.,TRBJ1-2,.,TGTGCCAGCAGAGGCGACAGTCTGTATGGCTACACCTTC,CASRGDSLYGYTF
TRBV11-2,.,TRBJ2-7,TRBD1,TGTGCCAGCAGAATTCCCCGGGACAGTACCTACGAGCAGTACTTC,CASRIPRDSTYEQYF
TRBV6-5,.,TRBJ2-2,TRBD2,TGTGCCAGCGGCTATAGCGGGAGTCGGTCCGGGGAGCTGTTTTTT,CASGYSGSRSGELFF
TRBV4-1,.,TRBJ2-5,TRBD2,TGCGCCAGCAGCCAAGTGGAAGCGGGGGTCCAACAAGAGACCCAGTACTTC,CASSQVEAGVQQETQYF
TRBV5-4,.,TRBJ1-1,.,TGTGCCAGCAGCTTGAGGGGTACGGTGAACACTGAAGCTTTCTTT,CASSLRGTVNTEAFF
TRBV6-4,.,TRBJ2-1,.,TGTGCCAGCAGTGACCCCTTGCGAAGCTCCTACAATGAGCAGTTCTTC,CASSDPLRSSYNEQFF
TRBV7-8,.,TRBJ2-7,.,TGTGCCAGCAGCCCAGACTACCCCTACGAGCAGTACTTC,CASSPDYPYEQYF
TRBV7-2,.,TRBJ1-6,.,TGTGCCAGCAGCTTAGAAGCTAGCTCTACTTATAATTCACCCCTCCACTTT,CASSLEASSTYNSPLHF
TRBV2,.,TRBJ1-1,.,TGTGCCAGCCGGCAGGGGTGGGCTTTCTTT,CASRQGWAFF
TRBV7-8,once,TRBJ1-3,.,TGTGCCAGCAACCCCCGCGGGAAACTTGGCATATATTTT,CASNPRGKLGIYF